This T cell receptor (beta chain) was sequenced for a study of CD8+CD57+ T cells in acquired aplastic anemia. Study at large: Sorted CD4+ and CD8+ cells yielded DNA averaging approximately 3 ug. Broader study findings: Common to patients and controls were twenty-nine CD8+ CDR3 sequences. Statistical testing detected no significant gap in CD8+ Simpson's diversity between patients and controls.

TCR beta VDJ combinations and CDR3 sequences were profiled from genomic DNA. MiXCR, run by TCRdb on the reads, gives a single entry per CDR3 protein. This sample has hundreds of thousands of distinct CDR3 sequences, with around 60% found just once. Remarks on this clonotype: What it recognizes is unknown.

The CDR3 has 16 residues. Germline V gene sequence: CDR1 SEHNR, CDR2 FQNEAQ (reference sequence). The J segment lost 5 bases and the V segment lost 1 base, leaving 8 bases of the junction unmatched. J is TRBJ2-1 and V is TRBV7-9; the match to TRBD2 covers 7 bases. The TCR sequence derives from a human donor with severe aplastic anemia or a healthy control (not recorded which). The source material was sorted CD4+, CD8+, or CD8+CD57+ T cells (not recorded which) from PBMCs. The DNA for the CDR3 is TGTGCCAGCAGCTTAGTCCTGGGCGGGAGAAACAATGAGCAGTTCTTC. Protein: CASSLVLGGRNNEQFF.